The 5 T cell receptor beta chains reported below all come from one sample, sequenced in a study of blood T cells in healthy people across ages. For the second PCR, which ran for about 7 to 12 cycles, a sample-barcoded 5' primer and a J-beta primer mix were used. MiXCR was run by TCRdb on the 5' RACE reads, yielding one entry per CDR3 protein. The table includes 1.5 million to 2 million distinct CDR3 sequences, under 30% detected once. Sequencing was done on a sample of blood. The source of these receptors is a woman aged 30 to 39 in good health.

The table lists this clonotype with a few counts. The chain has TRBV12-3 or TRBV12-4 and TRBJ2-1; TRBD2 aligns across 9 bases. The CDR3 consists of 16 residues. J lost 5 bases, V lost 7 bases, and 12 bases had no gene match. The CDR3 loop is CASMRGGGGFHNEQFF. CDR3 DNA sequence: TGTGCCAGCATGAGGGGCGGGGGGGGATTCCACAATGAGCAGTTCTTC.

This clonotype came up a few times. The chain links TRBV18 to TRBJ1-4; D call uncertain. Trimming removed 3 bases at V and 5 bases at J, with 16 bases between. Per germline, CDR1 KGHSH and CDR2 LQKENI. The CDR3 has 16 residues. In nucleotides, the CDR3 is TGTGCCAGCTCACCCCTGGGCGCAAGCGGGAATGAAAAACTGTTTTTT. Amino acid sequence: CASSPLGASGNEKLFF. Using reference TRBV18 and TRBJ1-4 for the parts outside the CDR3, the full variable domain is NAGVMQNPRHLVRRRGQEARLRCSPMKGHSHVYWYRQLPEEGLKFMVYLQKENIIDESGMPKERFSAEFPKEGPSILRIQQVVRGDSAAYFCASSPLGASGNEKLFFGSGTQLSVL.

V gene TRBV7-8 combines with J gene TRBJ2-4; TRBD1 agrees at 8 bases. Germline V gene lookup returns CDR1 SGHVS and CDR2 FQNEAQ. J lost 6 bases, V lost 2 bases, and 12 bases had no gene match. The length of the CDR3 is 17 residues. In DNA form, the CDR3 reads TGTGCCAGCAGCTTATTGCCATGGACAGGGACGGGAAACATTCAGTACTTC. Its protein is CASSLLPWTGTGNIQYF.

This clonotype was counted between two and nine times. The V call is TRBV20-1, the J call TRBJ2-3; 8 nucleotides align to TRBD2. This CDR3 has 15 amino acids. V dropped 3 bases and J dropped 0; count of bases not matched to a gene: 5. Germline V gene lookup returns CDR1 DFQATT and CDR2 SNEGSKA (reference sequence). The CDR3 coding sequence is TGCAGTGCTAGTGGAGCGGGAGATAGCACAGATACGCAGTATTTT. This codes for CSASGAGDSTDTQYF.

This clonotype was seen a few times. The chain recombines TRBV5-1 with TRBJ2-1, with TRBD1 matching over 9 bases. The CDR3 spans 14 residues. Germline CDR1 SGHRS, CDR2 YFSETQ. V was pared by 3 bases and J by 8 bases, with 6 bases of the junction left unmatched. In DNA, the CDR3 is TGCGCCAGCAGCTGGGGACAGGGTAGGGATGAGCAGTTCTTC. Translated, it gives CASSWGQGRDEQFF.